This TCR beta chain is drawn from a study of PD-L1 blockade in urothelial cancer. On the study more broadly: The patients had undergone anywhere from 0 to 3 prior chemotherapy regimens. Blood analyses occurred 3 weeks (second dose) and 6 weeks post treatment start. Peripheral blood specimens exhibited a median yield of 141,255 T cells.

The trim removed 2 bases at V and 5 bases at J, leaving 10 bases unmatched. This CDR3 has 16 amino acids. Germline V CDR1 and CDR2: LNHNV, YYDKDF (reference sequence). The repertoire was sequenced with immunoSEQ multiplex PCR; TCRdb's copy has only in-frame clones and lacks some. This table holds 120,000 or so clones, about 83% found once. Sample time point: peripheral blood 6 weeks after treatment start. Patient sample counts ranged from 1 to 8, pretreatment and on-treatment. The specimen comprised PBMCs, sampled around atezolizumab (anti-PD-L1) treatment. The receptor was isolated from a man over 45 with urothelial cancer. The chain has TRBV15 and TRBJ2-5; TRBD2 aligns across 8 bases. CDR3: CATSRNMGSGSETQYF. The CDR3 DNA sequence: TGTGCCACCAGCAGAAATATGGGGAGCGGGAGCGAGACCCAGTACTTC.